The T cell receptor (beta chain) described here comes from a study of cytomegalovirus exposure and HLA in healthy donors. Germline CDR1 is SQVTM and CDR2 is ANQGSEA. V was clipped by 0 bases and J by 4 bases, with 14 bases between them. The CDR3 has 15 amino acids. PCR involved 60 Vbeta and 13 Jbeta primers. Sequencing used immunoSEQ multiplex PCR; TCRdb keeps in-frame clones, though not all of them. The sample consists of fewer than 55,000 clones, approximately 70% of them appearing once. This clone occurred a few times. Its antigen is not identified. Study-wide findings and caveats: The study designated roughly 150 TCR beta chains cytomegalovirus-associated. When a later analysis compared HLA-associated TCR beta chains with equally common others, the HLA-associated chains turned out to be more clonally expanded and to have lower generation probabilities. Among the most significant clusters, several appeared linked to common viral pathogens in a later analysis.

Donors likely had unrecorded immune exposures despite being nominally healthy when sampled. The sample consisted of PBMCs. J is TRBJ2-3 and V is TRBV29-1; a weak D match, TRBD2 (5 bases). The origin of this receptor is a woman aged 45-60 years in good health and CMV-seropositive. CDR3 amino acids: CSVEDASLAPDTQYF. CDR3 in DNA: TGCAGCGTTGAAGACGCTAGCCTGGCCCCAGATACGCAGTATTTT.